Listed below are T cell receptor beta chains from one sample, sequenced in a study of OX40 agonist ivuxolimab in advanced cancers. TCRdb keeps only in-frame clones here, not all; method: immunoSEQ multiplex PCR. Here the sample spans tens of thousands of clones, around 81% being singletons. The specimen comprised CD4+ or CD8+ T cells sorted from blood, sampled in a trial of the OX40 agonist ivuxolimab. These receptors were taken from an adult with an advanced solid tumor such as melanoma, head and neck, liver or kidney cancer. The CDR3 runs from the conserved cysteine through the conserved F or W. The D gene is left open where the match is weak. Not every row has a clone size; where given, it reads once, few, many or a size class.

j_call | d_call | v_call | clone_size | cdr3_aa | cdr3_nt
TRBJ2-7 | - | TRBV7-9 | - | CASSFQGYEQYF | TGTGCCAGCAGCTTTCAGGGCTACGAGCAGTACTTC
TRBJ2-1 | - | TRBV19 | - | CASSILKNEQFF | TGTGCCAGTAGTATACTAAAGAATGAGCAGTTCTTC
TRBJ2-3 | TRBD2 | TRBV6-1 | once | CASSETSGRLSTDTQYF | TGTGCCAGCAGTGAGACTAGCGGGAGGCTGAGCACAGATACGCAGTATTTT
TRBJ2-1 | - | TRBV11-2 | - | CASSLVGLALDNEQFF | TGTGCCAGCAGCTTAGTTGGTCTGGCTTTGGACAATGAGCAGTTCTTC
TRBJ2-3 | TRBD2 | TRBV2 | - | CASRDSGIGTDTQYF | TGTGCCAGCAGGGATAGCGGGATCGGGACAGATACGCAGTATTTT
TRBJ2-1 | TRBD1 | TRBV9 | - | CASSPRTGEHEQFF | TGTGCCAGCAGCCCGCGGACAGGGGAACATGAGCAGTTCTTC
TRBJ2-2 | - | TRBV11-3 | - | CASSLAATGELFF | TGTGCCAGCAGCTTAGCAGCGACCGGGGAGCTGTTTTTT
TRBJ1-6 | - | TRBV30 | - | CAWSVGRDKLSSYNSPLHF | TGTGCCTGGAGTGTCGGCCGGGACAAATTAAGCTCCTATAATTCACCCCTCCACTTT
TRBJ2-6 | - | TRBV10-2 | few | CASSGSSGANVLTF | TGCGCCTCCAGCGGAAGTTCTGGGGCCAACGTCCTGACTTTC
TRBJ2-5 | - | TRBV5-1 | - | CASSFSADQETQYF | TGCGCCAGCAGCTTCTCAGCGGACCAAGAGACCCAGTACTTC
TRBJ2-7 | - | TRBV27 | - | CASSLTPSYEQYF | TGTGCCAGCAGTTTGACTCCCTCCTACGAGCAGTACTTC
TRBJ2-7 | - | TRBV20-1 | few | CSARVGYEQYF | TGCAGTGCTAGGGTGGGCTACGAGCAGTACTTC
TRBJ1-1 | - | TRBV5-1 | - | CASSLEHLNTEAFF | TGCGCCAGCAGCTTGGAACACTTGAACACTGAAGCTTTCTTT
TRBJ2-1 | - | TRBV11-2 | - | CASSPGGLYNEQFF | TGTGCCAGCAGCCCTGGGGGGCTGTACAATGAGCAGTTCTTC
TRBJ2-3 | - | TRBV9 | - | CASSVGGSLTDTQYF | TGTGCCAGCAGCGTAGGGGGATCCCTTACAGATACGCAGTATTTT
TRBJ2-3 | - | TRBV19 | once | CASSIAGVGTDTQYF | TGTGCCAGTAGTATAGCGGGGGTGGGCACAGATACGCAGTATTTT
TRBJ2-7 | - | TRBV7-9 | - | CASSLDMAYEQYF | TGTGCCAGCAGCTTAGACATGGCATACGAGCAGTACTTC
TRBJ2-1 | TRBD1 | TRBV7-9 | - | CASSATGYNEQFF | TGTGCCAGCAGCGCGACAGGGTACAATGAGCAGTTCTTC
TRBJ1-1 | - | TRBV4-2 | - | CASSHPPNTEAFF | TGTGCCAGCAGCCACCCTCCGAACACTGAAGCTTTCTTT
TRBJ1-2 | - | TRBV19 | - | CASSPGPNYGYTF | TGTGCCAGTAGTCCGGGCCCTAACTATGGCTACACCTTC